This TCR beta chain appears in the sequencing data of a study of T cell responses to AZD1222 COVID-19 vaccine. The protocol was immunoSEQ multiplex PCR, while the TCRdb copy is restricted to in-frame clones and leaves out a portion. The sample has 150,000 to 200,000 clones, 85% to 95% seen once. With respect to this clone: Its antigen is currently unknown.

The germline CDR1 and CDR2 sequences are LNHDA and SQIVND (reference sequence). The V segment lost 7 bases and the J segment 2 bases; nucleotides outside the gene matches: 9. This CDR3 is 16 amino acids long. Study-wide results and caveats: Donors were chiefly white British, with a greater number of females, and clonal diversity was perhaps underestimated. None of the repertoires were sampled until the peak T cell response had passed.

The sample in question was peripheral blood, obtained on day 0 of AZD1222 vaccination. The source of this sequence is an adult in good health. The chain is built from TRBV19 and TRBJ2-1; 9 bases line up with TRBD1. CDR3 in amino acids: CASTDRGKRTYNEQFF. In DNA form, the CDR3 reads TGTGCCAGTACGGACAGGGGAAAAAGAACCTACAATGAGCAGTTCTTC.